These 21 T cell receptor beta chains were sequenced from one sample in a study of blood T cells in healthy people across ages. Next came a second PCR, run for roughly 6 to 11 cycles, which used a sample-barcoded 5' primer along with a J-beta primer mix. One entry per CDR3 protein, called by TCRdb with MiXCR from the 5' RACE reads. This table has under 800,000 distinct CDR3 sequences, more than 20% appearing once. Sequenced input: blood. Receptor source: a man between 70 and 80 years old in good health.

Of note for this clonotype: Given the absence of the conserved phenylalanine or tryptophan at the CDR3 end, a read error is likely. The rearrangement links TRBV7-2 to TRBJ2-7; D not resolved. The CDR3 contains 13 residues. Germline-derived CDR1 and CDR2 are SGHTA and FQGNSA. Trimming removed 1 base at V and 2 bases at J, with 6 bases between. This CDR3 is CASSLGTTYEQYL. The CDR3 DNA sequence: TGTGCCAGCAGCTTAGGGACCACCTACGAGCAGTACCTC.

This clonotype was seen more than once but under ten times. V gene TRBV14 combines with J gene TRBJ2-4, with 14 bases fitting TRBD2. The V gene end was trimmed by 1 base and the J gene end by 2 bases; junction bases not matched to a gene: 13. Germline V gives CDR1 SGHDN, CDR2 FVKESK. The CDR3 runs to 21 residues. The CDR3 DNA is TGTGCCAGCAGCCAAGCTCCCCCCGGGACTAGCGGGAGAGAAACCAAAAACATTCAGTACTTC. Residues: CASSQAPPGTSGRETKNIQYF.

This clonotype was counted only a few times. The V call is TRBV20-1, the J call TRBJ2-1; D perhaps matches TRBD2 (5 bases). V was clipped by 1 base and J by 3 bases, with 10 bases between them. CDR3 length: 14 residues. Germline assignment: CDR1 DFQATT and CDR2 SNEGSKA (reference sequence). CDR3: CSARVGVGYNEQFF. The CDR3 nucleotides are TGCAGTGCTAGAGTCGGGGTCGGCTACAATGAGCAGTTCTTC.

This chain connects TRBV29-1 to TRBJ2-5, with 12 bases lining up with TRBD1. The end of the DNA aligns better with TRBJ2-1, so the J call may be wrong. This CDR3 has 14 amino acids. The germline V gene encodes CDR1 SQVTM and CDR2 ANQGSEA. The CDR3 bases are TGCAGCGTGACCCGGGACAGGGGGCTGAATGAGCAGTTCTTC. Its translation: CSVTRDRGLNEQFF.

The V call is TRBV24-1, the J call TRBJ2-7, with D hard to call. Germline-derived CDR1 and CDR2 are KGHDR and SFDVKD. The CDR3 is 11 residues long. Trimming left V 6 bases short and J 4 bases short, with 6 bases between. The CDR3, as DNA: TGTGCCACCAGTCGGAGTTACGAGCAGTACTTC. Translating it yields CATSRSYEQYF.

V usage is TRBV27 and J usage is TRBJ2-5; 10 nucleotides agree with TRBD2. The DNA end lines up better with TRBJ2-7; the J call may be wrong. Per germline, CDR1 MNHEY and CDR2 SMNVEV (reference sequence). The CDR3 extends over 15 amino acids. DNA of the CDR3: TGTGCCAGCAGTCCTTTACTAGCGGGACGTTACGAGCAGTACTTC. Translating gives CASSPLLAGRYEQYF.

In its sample, this clonotype was seen a few times. The chain couples TRBV3-1 to TRBJ2-1, with no clear D. Trimming shortened V by 4 bases and J by 3 bases, and 7 bases separated the two germline ends. The length of the CDR3 is 13 residues. Germline CDR1 reads LGHDT; CDR2 reads YNNKEL (reference sequence). CDR3 nucleotide sequence: TGTGCCAGCAGCCCTGACGGCTACAATGAGCAGTTCTTC. Its protein product is CASSPDGYNEQFF.

This clonotype was counted a few times. The chain combines TRBV3-1 with TRBJ1-2, with 7 nucleotides matching TRBD1. V lost 3 bases to trimming and J lost 3 bases; unmatched junction nucleotides: 10. The CDR3 contains 16 residues. The germline CDR1 and CDR2 sequences are LGHDT and YNNKEL (reference sequence). The CDR3 nucleotides are TGTGCCAGCAGCCAGGCCGGACAGGAGCCCTACTATGGCTACACCTTC. It encodes CASSQAGQEPYYGYTF.

V gene TRBV6-1 combines with J gene TRBJ1-2; TRBD1 matches 9 bases. After removal of 6 bases from V and 3 bases from J, the junction contained 5 bases not matched to a gene. This CDR3 is built from 14 residues. The germline gives CDR1 MNHNS, CDR2 SASEGT. CDR3 region: CASRDTGGDYGYTF. The CDR3 DNA follows: TGTGCCAGCAGAGACACAGGGGGCGACTATGGCTACACCTTC.

This clonotype was detected once. The CDR3: CASSLNAVGISYEQYF. CDR3 DNA sequence: TGTGCCAGCAGCTTAAACGCGGTCGGAATATCCTACGAGCAGTACTTC. The rearrangement uses TRBV7-3 and TRBJ2-7; D is uncertain. Trimming pared 1 base from V and 1 base from J, leaving 14 bases between. Looked up from germline, CDR1 is SGHTA and CDR2 is FQGTGA. This CDR3 is 16 amino acids long.

This rearrangement joins TRBV5-1 to TRBJ2-6, with a weak D call TRBD1 (5 bases). V lost 6 bases to trimming and J lost 0 bases, with 13 bases between them. CDR3 length: 16 amino acids. The germline V gene has CDR1 SGHRS and CDR2 YFSETQ. The CDR3 region is CASTRWGLSGANVLTF. The CDR3 DNA reads TGCGCCAGCACCCGTTGGGGCCTCTCTGGGGCCAACGTCCTGACTTTC.

This clonotype has just a few counts. A junction end diverges from the germline sequence, so it may reflect a read error. The rearrangement joins TRBV5-1 to TRBJ2-1; perhaps TRBD2 as D (6 bases). With the DNA end fitting TRBJ2-5 better, the J assignment may be wrong. Germline CDR1 is SGHRS and CDR2 is YFSETQ. The CDR3 loop spans 16 amino acids. This chain's CDR3 is CASSLQVWTIQEAQYF. CDR3 bases: TGCGCCAGCAGCTTGCAGGTCTGGACTATCCAAGAGGCCCAGTACTTC.

CDR3 amino acids: CASSQGLPGGETQYF. The CDR3 region has the DNA TGTGCCAGCAGCCAAGGACTCCCAGGTGGGGAGACCCAGTACTTC. V usage is TRBV3-1 and J usage is TRBJ2-5; D uncertain. The CDR3 contains 15 residues. V lost 1 base and J lost 5, with 14 bases in between. In germline, CDR1 is LGHDT, CDR2 YNNKEL (reference sequence).

V usage is TRBV14 and J usage is TRBJ1-1, with D uncertain. V was shortened by 1 base and J by 5 bases, with 8 bases between the two germline ends. CDR1 is SGHDN, CDR2 FVKESK, per germline. CDR3 size: 13 residues. The CDR3 protein is CASSQVSLTEAFF. CDR3 DNA: TGTGCCAGCAGCCAAGTCTCTCTTACTGAAGCTTTCTTT. The variable domain in full, with the rest retrieved from reference TRBV14 and TRBJ1-1, is EAGVTQFPSHSVIEKGQTVTLRCDPISGHDNLYWYRRVMGKEIKFLLHFVKESKQDESGMPNNRFLAERTGGTYSTLKVQPAELEDSGVYFCASSQVSLTEAFFGQGTRLTVV.

This clonotype was detected only a few times. V gene TRBV20-1 combines with J gene TRBJ1-1, with D uncertain. Trimming removed 8 bases from V and 2 bases from J, with 6 bases in between. CDR1 DFQATT and CDR2 SNEGSKA come from the germline V gene (reference sequence). The CDR3 runs to 10 residues. CDR3 sequence reads: CSPPNTEAFF. The CDR3 DNA reads as TGCAGTCCCCCCAACACTGAAGCTTTCTTT.

This clonotype was observed once. Written as DNA, the CDR3 is TGTGCCAGCAGTCAGACAGGGCCGGGAGGAAAACTGTTTTTT. It encodes CASSQTGPGGKLFF. The rearrangement links TRBV2 to TRBJ1-4, with 7 bases identical to TRBD1. Germline V CDR1 and CDR2: SNHLY, FYNNEI. Trimming took 5 bases from V and 10 from J; bases not matched to a gene: 10. This CDR3 contains 14 residues.

The V call is TRBV3-1, the J call TRBJ2-2, with 8 bases identical to TRBD1. The CDR3 is 16 amino acids. V lost 2 bases and J lost 3; bases outside the gene matches: 5. In germline, CDR1 is LGHDT, CDR2 YNNKEL (reference sequence). CDR3 nucleotides: TGTGCCAGCAGCCAACTTCCGACAGGGGACACCGGGGAGCTGTTTTTT. As protein: CASSQLPTGDTGELFF.

V and J are TRBV5-1 and TRBJ2-3, with D possibly being TRBD1 or TRBD2 (6 bases each). Germline V gene data show CDR1 as SGHRS and CDR2 as YFSETQ. V was trimmed by 2 bases and J by 0 bases, leaving 10 bases between them. The CDR3 extends over 15 amino acids. The CDR3 loop is CASSFGGRSTDTQYF. DNA of the CDR3: TGCGCCAGCAGCTTTGGGGGGCGGAGCACAGATACGCAGTATTTT. Using reference TRBV5-1 and TRBJ2-3 for the parts outside the CDR3, the full variable domain is KAGVTQTPRYLIKTRGQQVTLSCSPISGHRSVSWYQQTPGQGLQFLFEYFSETQRNKGNFPGRFSGRQFSNSRSEMNVSTLELGDSALYLCASSFGGRSTDTQYFGPGTRLTVL.

The chain carries TRBV20-1 and TRBJ2-3, with D tentatively TRBD2 (6 bases). The CDR3 is 13 amino acids. Germline V gives CDR1 DFQATT, CDR2 SNEGSKA (reference sequence). The germline V and J ends were trimmed by 4 bases and 11 bases, with 19 bases remaining between them. The CDR3 region is CSATFPGLALQYF. The CDR3 nucleotides are TGCAGTGCTACATTCCCGGGACTGGCGTTGCAGTATTTT.

This rearrangement joins TRBV20-1 to TRBJ2-1, with D perhaps TRBD1 or TRBD2 (5 bases each). This CDR3 contains 14 residues. Germline V lookup: CDR1 DFQATT, CDR2 SNEGSKA (reference sequence). V shed 6 bases and J shed 7 bases, with 19 bases lying between them. CDR3 sequence reads: CSARDARGENEQFF. The CDR3 nucleotides are TGCAGTGCCAGGGACGCCCGGGGTGAGAATGAGCAGTTCTTC.

The sample holds a few counts of this clonotype. The V call is TRBV20-1, the J call TRBJ2-7; possibly TRBD1 for D (6 bases). The V gene's germline CDR1 is DFQATT and CDR2 SNEGSKA (reference sequence). The CDR3 sequence is 14 residues long. V was cut by 3 bases and J by 1 base, with 13 bases left in between. Here the CDR3 reads CSASRQGLSYEQYF. The DNA of the CDR3 is TGCAGTGCTAGCCGTCAGGGGTTGTCCTACGAGCAGTACTTC.